One sample yielded the 21 T cell receptor beta chains listed below, sequenced in a study of T cells in Graves' hyperthyroidism and ophthalmopathy. Researchers took RNA transcripts and amplified the TCR beta CDR3 regions from them. The HTBI primer set served for first-round RT-PCR of the TCR CDR3. Each CDR3 protein gets one entry after TCRdb re-called the multiplex PCR reads with MiXCR. The data contain 410,000 or so distinct CDR3 sequences, around 15% of them singletons. The sequenced sample was blood. The receptors here all came from a man between 18 and 35 years old with Graves' ophthalmopathy.

This clonotype has a count of ten or more. The rearrangement uses TRBV5-1 and TRBJ1-1; D unresolved. From germline, CDR1 is SGHRS and CDR2 YFSETQ. This CDR3 has 13 residues. V dropped 6 bases and J dropped 2 bases, with 11 bases sitting between them. The CDR3 coding sequence is TGCGCCAGCACCTTCGGGAGTAACACTGAAGCTTTCTTT. It encodes CASTFGSNTEAFF.

In its sample, this clonotype was seen many times. In DNA, the CDR3 is TGTGCCAGCAGAGACAGGGACCTAGCCAAAAACATTCAGTACTTC. The encoded protein is CASRDRDLAKNIQYF. This sequence joins TRBV2 and TRBJ2-4; 7 nucleotides line up with TRBD1. With 6 bases clipped from V and 0 bases from J, the junction kept 5 bases outside the gene matches. The CDR3 contains 15 residues. Germline assignment: CDR1 SNHLY and CDR2 FYNNEI. The full variable domain, completed using reference TRBV2 and TRBJ2-4, is EPEVTQTPSHQVTQMGQEVILRCVPISNHLYFYWYRQILGQKVEFLVSFYNNEISEKSEIFDDQFSVERPDGSNFTLKIRSTKLEDSAMYFCASRDRDLAKNIQYFGAGTRLSVL.

This clonotype was detected a few times. A read error is possible here, since a much larger clone lies one base away. It is likely a read error, because the conserved phenylalanine at the end of the CDR3 is missing. V is TRBV7-3 and J is TRBJ2-1, with 8 positions matching TRBD2. Germline V lookup: CDR1 SGHTA, CDR2 FQGTGA. V shed 0 bases, J shed 2 bases, and the junction held 0 bases outside the gene matches. This CDR3 has 15 amino acids. CDR3 sequence (DNA): TGTGCCAGCAGCTTAACTAGCGGGACCTACAATGAGCAGTTCCTC. This encodes CASSLTSGTYNEQFL.

The rearrangement uses TRBV19 and TRBJ2-7; possible D gene TRBD2, 5 bases. This CDR3 spans 15 amino acids. Trimming cost V 1 base and J 4 bases, with 14 bases left between them. Germline CDR1 LNHDA, CDR2 SQIVND (reference sequence). The CDR3 spells CASSIGVGELYEQYF. The CDR3 DNA reads as TGTGCCAGTAGTATAGGGGTGGGAGAACTTTACGAGCAGTACTTC.

This clonotype was observed a few times. V and J are TRBV6-2 or TRBV6-3 and TRBJ1-3; D is perhaps TRBD1 (6 bases). CDR3 length equals 16 residues. Germline values: CDR1 MNHEY, CDR2 SVGEGT. V was cut by 0 bases and J by 0 bases, with 9 bases left in between. The DNA of the CDR3 is TGTGCCAGCAGTTACTCGACCAGGGGCTCTGGAAACACCATATATTTT. It specifies CASSYSTRGSGNTIYF.

This clonotype showed up many times. The chain couples TRBV3-1 to TRBJ2-1; D not certain. In germline, CDR1 is LGHDT, CDR2 YNNKEL (reference sequence). The CDR3 length is 15 residues. Trimming took 5 bases from V and 3 from J, leaving 14 bases between them. The chain's CDR3 is CASSSSDGGYNEQFF. CDR3 DNA sequence: TGTGCCAGCAGCTCGAGCGACGGCGGCTACAATGAGCAGTTCTTC.

In this sample, this clonotype turned up many times. The chain uses TRBV5-6 and TRBJ2-7; the D gene is possibly TRBD2 (7 bases). Germline CDR1 is SGHDT and CDR2 is YYEEEE. Trimming took 7 bases from V and 1 from J, leaving 18 bases between them. The CDR3 is 15 residues long. The DNA of the CDR3 is TGTGCCAGCTACGCACGGGGGGCAGGTTCCTACGAGCAGTACTTC. This encodes CASYARGAGSYEQYF.

This clonotype was found a few times. J is TRBJ2-7 and V is TRBV27; 9 nucleotides align to TRBD2. This CDR3 is built from 15 residues. Germline lookup yields CDR1 MNHEY and CDR2 SMNVEV (reference sequence). V gave up 0 bases and J gave up 7 bases; unmatched junction bases: 7. DNA of the CDR3: TGTGCCAGCAGTTTATCAGCGGGAGGCCTTCTGGAGCAGTACTTC. Its protein is CASSLSAGGLLEQYF.

This clonotype has at least ten counts. This chain joins TRBV18 and TRBJ2-3, with D tentatively TRBD1 (6 bases). Per the germline V gene, CDR1 is KGHSH and CDR2 is LQKENI. V was pared by 3 bases and J by 1 base, with 14 bases between. The CDR3 is made up of 16 amino acids. CDR3 coding DNA: TGTGCCAGCTCACCCCGACAGGAATCGGGCACAGATACGCAGTATTTT. Its translation: CASSPRQESGTDTQYF.

This clonotype occurred many times. This chain links TRBV20-1 with TRBJ2-1, with a tentative D call TRBD1 (5 bases). The CDR3 length is 16 residues. Trimming pared 6 bases from V and 7 bases from J, leaving 25 bases between. Germline CDR1 reads DFQATT; CDR2 reads SNEGSKA (reference sequence). CDR3 nucleotide sequence: TGCAGTGCCCATCCAGGGTCTACCCCTCGGTGGAATGAGCAGTTCTTC. Protein: CSAHPGSTPRWNEQFF.

As for this clonotype: A much larger clone sits a single nucleotide away, making a read error possible. The V gene is TRBV30, the J gene TRBJ2-1, with 9 bases identical to TRBD2. Germline CDR1 reads GTSNPN; CDR2 reads SVGIG (reference sequence). CDR3 length: 15 amino acids. V lost 1 base, J lost 2 bases, and 3 bases stayed unmatched. The CDR3 loop reads CAWSAGTSPYNEQFF. The CDR3 DNA is TGTGCCTGGAGTGCAGGGACTAGCCCCTACAATGAGCAGTTCTTC.

This clonotype has just a few counts. The rearrangement uses TRBV29-1 and TRBJ1-3; D uncertain. CDR3 length: 13 amino acids. CDR1 is SQVTM, CDR2 ANQGSEA, per germline. Trimming removed 4 bases from V and 1 base from J, with 8 bases in between. The CDR3 loop is CSVGAASGNTIYF. The CDR3 region has the DNA TGCAGCGTTGGGGCGGCTTCTGGAAACACCATATATTTT. Using reference TRBV29-1 and TRBJ1-3 for the parts outside the CDR3, the full variable domain is SAVISQKPSRDICQRGTSLTIQCQVDSQVTMMFWYRQQPGQSLTLIATANQGSEATYESGFVIDKFPISRPNLTFSTLTVSNMSPEDSSIYLCSVGAASGNTIYFGEGSWLTVV.

CDR3 nucleotide sequence: TGCAGTGCTAGAGATAATGAGGCAGGACGTTCACCCCTCCACTTT. Protein sequence: CSARDNEAGRSPLHF. The genes are TRBV20-1 and TRBJ1-6, with no clear D. The germline CDR1 and CDR2 sequences are DFQATT and SNEGSKA (reference sequence). V lost 0 bases, J lost 9 bases, and 15 bases lay in between. The CDR3 loop spans 15 amino acids.

The chain recombines TRBV10-3 with TRBJ1-2; 11 bases line up with TRBD1. The V gene's germline CDR1 is ENHRY and CDR2 SYGVKD. Trimming took 7 bases from V and 1 from J; bases not matched to a gene: 8. The CDR3 extends over 16 amino acids. CDR3 amino acids: CAINSGQGVFNYGYTF. CDR3 in DNA: TGTGCCATCAATTCGGGACAGGGGGTATTTAACTATGGCTACACCTTC.

This clonotype appeared many times. The chain carries TRBV20-1 and TRBJ2-5, with D hard to call. The germline V gene has CDR1 DFQATT and CDR2 SNEGSKA (reference sequence). The ends were cut back, 6 bases at V and 2 bases at J, with 7 bases in the middle. This CDR3 comprises 11 residues. CDR3 in DNA: TGCAGTGCCGTTCTTCAAGAGACCCAGTACTTC. Its translation: CSAVLQETQYF.

V gene TRBV29-1 combines with J gene TRBJ2-7, with 9 bases lining up with TRBD1. V gave up 6 bases and J gave up 4 bases; unmatched junction bases: 4. Looked up from germline, CDR1 is SQVTM and CDR2 is ANQGSEA. The CDR3 sequence is 12 residues long. The CDR3 is CSVDRGLYEQYF. In DNA, the CDR3 is TGCAGCGTGGACAGGGGCCTTTACGAGCAGTACTTC.

A remark on this clonotype: A much larger clone sits a single nucleotide away, making a read error possible. The chain couples TRBV12-3 or TRBV12-4 to TRBJ2-7; perhaps D is TRBD1 or TRBD2 (5 bases each). V shed 6 bases and J shed 6 bases, with 18 bases lying between them. There are 14 residues in the CDR3. The CDR3 DNA reads TGTGCCAGCAGCGTGGGACGGGCCCTAGGCGAGCAGTACTTC. Its translation is CASSVGRALGEQYF.

This clonotype was seen ten or more times. J is TRBJ2-1 and V is TRBV7-6; D gene ambiguous. This CDR3 has 16 residues. V lost 0 bases to trimming and J lost 2 bases, with 11 bases between them. Germline V gene data show CDR1 as SGHVS and CDR2 as FNYEAQ. The CDR3 DNA follows: TGTGCCAGCAGCTTAGCGCGACCCCGTACCTACAATGAGCAGTTCTTC. This codes for CASSLARPRTYNEQFF.

This clonotype was found many times. The V gene is TRBV2, the J gene TRBJ2-3; D gene uncertain. V was cut by 6 bases and J by 2 bases, with 9 bases left in between. This CDR3 has 13 amino acids. The germline gives CDR1 SNHLY, CDR2 FYNNEI. Here the CDR3 reads CASSRPNTDTQYF. The CDR3 DNA is TGTGCCAGCAGCCGGCCCAACACAGATACGCAGTATTTT.

J is TRBJ2-5 and V is TRBV29-1; tentatively, D is TRBD1 (5 bases). From germline, CDR1 is SQVTM and CDR2 ANQGSEA. CDR3 length equals 12 residues. Trimming cost V 4 bases and J 7 bases, with 13 bases left between them. CDR3 DNA: TGCAGCGTTGCCAGGGATGTTGGGACCCAGTACTTC. As protein: CSVARDVGTQYF.

The chain recombines TRBV2 with TRBJ2-5, with 8 positions matching TRBD2. Germline loops: CDR1 SNHLY, CDR2 FYNNEI. The CDR3 is 16 amino acids. After removal of 4 bases from V and 2 bases from J, the junction contained 9 bases not matched to a gene. CDR3 coding DNA: TGTGCCAGCAGTGCGGTTAGCGGGGTCAGACAAGAGACCCAGTACTTC. Translation gives CASSAVSGVRQETQYF.